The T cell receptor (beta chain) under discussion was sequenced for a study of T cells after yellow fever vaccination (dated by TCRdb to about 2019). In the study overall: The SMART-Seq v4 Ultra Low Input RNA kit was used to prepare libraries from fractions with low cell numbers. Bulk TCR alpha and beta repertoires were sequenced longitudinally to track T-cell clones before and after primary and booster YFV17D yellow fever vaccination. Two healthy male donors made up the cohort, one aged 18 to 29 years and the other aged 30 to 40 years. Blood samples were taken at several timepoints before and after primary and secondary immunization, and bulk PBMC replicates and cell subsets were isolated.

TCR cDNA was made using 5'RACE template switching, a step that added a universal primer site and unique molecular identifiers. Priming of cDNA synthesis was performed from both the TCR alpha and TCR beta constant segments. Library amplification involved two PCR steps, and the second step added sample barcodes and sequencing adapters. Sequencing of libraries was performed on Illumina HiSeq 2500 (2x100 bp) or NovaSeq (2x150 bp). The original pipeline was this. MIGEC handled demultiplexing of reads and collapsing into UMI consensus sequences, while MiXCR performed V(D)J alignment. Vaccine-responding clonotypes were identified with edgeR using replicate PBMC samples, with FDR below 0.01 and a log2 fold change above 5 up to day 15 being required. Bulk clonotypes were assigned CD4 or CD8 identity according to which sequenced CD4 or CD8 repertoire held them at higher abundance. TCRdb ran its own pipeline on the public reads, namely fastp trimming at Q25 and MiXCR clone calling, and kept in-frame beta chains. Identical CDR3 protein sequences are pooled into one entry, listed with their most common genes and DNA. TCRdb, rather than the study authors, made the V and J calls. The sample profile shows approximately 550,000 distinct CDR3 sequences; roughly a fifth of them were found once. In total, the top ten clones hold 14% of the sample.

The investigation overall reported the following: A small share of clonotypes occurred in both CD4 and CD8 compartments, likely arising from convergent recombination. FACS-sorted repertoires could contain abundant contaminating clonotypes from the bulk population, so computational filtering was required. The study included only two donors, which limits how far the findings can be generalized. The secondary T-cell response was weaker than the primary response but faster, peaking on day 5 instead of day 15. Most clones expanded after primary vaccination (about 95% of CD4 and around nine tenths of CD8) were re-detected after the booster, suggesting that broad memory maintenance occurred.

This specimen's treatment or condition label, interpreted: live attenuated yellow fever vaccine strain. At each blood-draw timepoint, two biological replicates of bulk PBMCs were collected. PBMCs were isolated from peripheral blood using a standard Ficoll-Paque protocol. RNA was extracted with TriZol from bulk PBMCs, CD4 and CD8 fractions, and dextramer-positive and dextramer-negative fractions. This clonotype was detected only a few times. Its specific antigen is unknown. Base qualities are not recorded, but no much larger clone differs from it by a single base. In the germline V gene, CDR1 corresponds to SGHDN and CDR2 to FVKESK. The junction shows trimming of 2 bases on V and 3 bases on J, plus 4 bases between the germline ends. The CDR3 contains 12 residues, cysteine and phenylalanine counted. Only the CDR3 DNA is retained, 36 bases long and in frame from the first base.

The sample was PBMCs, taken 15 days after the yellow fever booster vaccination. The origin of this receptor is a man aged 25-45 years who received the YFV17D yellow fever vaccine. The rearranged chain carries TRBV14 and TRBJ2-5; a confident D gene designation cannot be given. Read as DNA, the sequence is TGTGCCAGCAGCCAAATAGAAGAGACCCAGTACTTC. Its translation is CASSQIEETQYF. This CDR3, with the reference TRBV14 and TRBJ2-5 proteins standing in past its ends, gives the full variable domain EAGVTQFPSHSVIEKGQTVTLRCDPISGHDNLYWYRRVMGKEIKFLLHFVKESKQDESGMPNNRFLAERTGGTYSTLKVQPAELEDSGVYFCASSQIEETQYFGPGTRLLVL.